This entry features one T cell receptor (beta chain) sequence. The antigen is unknown. V gave up 3 bases and J gave up 6 bases; unmatched junction bases: 7. Germline V CDR1 and CDR2: LNHDA, SQIVND (reference sequence). The CDR3 loop spans 16 amino acids. The data stem from a study of T cell responses to AZD1222 COVID-19 vaccine. Study-wide results and caveats: Variant regions that are unmutated are reportedly the target of nearly half of spike-specific TCRs. Just a handful of AZD1222 recipients were seropositive at baseline. It should be noted that donors were predominantly white British and more often female, and clonal diversity was possibly underestimated.

The table came from immunoSEQ multiplex PCR; TCRdb's copy has only in-frame clones and leaves some out. The data show under 200,000 clones, 94% seen once. The input for sequencing was peripheral blood, taken on day 0 of AZD1222 vaccination. The clonotype was recovered from an adult in good health. The genes are TRBV19 and TRBJ2-3; 12 nucleotides match TRBD1. The CDR3 loop reads CASSMGTGGRSDTQYF. The CDR3 region has the DNA TGTGCCAGTAGTATGGGGACAGGGGGCAGATCGGATACGCAGTATTTT.